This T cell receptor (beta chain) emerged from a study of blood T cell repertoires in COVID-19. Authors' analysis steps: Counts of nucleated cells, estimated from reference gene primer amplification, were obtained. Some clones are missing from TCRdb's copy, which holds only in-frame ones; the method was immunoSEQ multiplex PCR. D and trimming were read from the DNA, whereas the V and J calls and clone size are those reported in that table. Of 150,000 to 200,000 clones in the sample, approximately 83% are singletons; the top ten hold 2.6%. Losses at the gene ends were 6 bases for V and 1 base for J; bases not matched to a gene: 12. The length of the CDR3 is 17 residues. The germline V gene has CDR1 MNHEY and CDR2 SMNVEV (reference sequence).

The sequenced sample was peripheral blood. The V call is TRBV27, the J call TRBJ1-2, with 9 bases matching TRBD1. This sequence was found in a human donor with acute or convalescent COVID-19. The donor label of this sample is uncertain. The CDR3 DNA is TGTGCCAGCAGCTCCGGGACAGGGAGCCCTCGTAACTATGGCTACACCTTC. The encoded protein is CASSSGTGSPRNYGYTF.